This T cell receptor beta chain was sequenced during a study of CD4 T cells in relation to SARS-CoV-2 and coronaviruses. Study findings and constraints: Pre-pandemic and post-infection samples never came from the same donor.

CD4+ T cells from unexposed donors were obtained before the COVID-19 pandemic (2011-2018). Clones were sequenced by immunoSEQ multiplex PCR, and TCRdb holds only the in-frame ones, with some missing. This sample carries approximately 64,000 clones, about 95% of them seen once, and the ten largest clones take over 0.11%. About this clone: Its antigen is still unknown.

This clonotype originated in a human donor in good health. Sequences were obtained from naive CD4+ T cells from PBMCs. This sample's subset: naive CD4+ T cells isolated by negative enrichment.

The CDR3 DNA sequence: TGTGCCACCAGTGATTCCACTAGCGGGAGAGGAGGCGGGGAGCTGTTTTTT. This sequence encodes CATSDSTSGRGGGELFF. The chain recombines TRBV24-1 with TRBJ2-2; TRBD2 agrees at 11 bases. V was pared by 2 bases and J by 7 bases, with 8 bases of the junction left unmatched. There are 17 residues in the CDR3. Germline CDR1 and CDR2: KGHDR and SFDVKD.